This T cell receptor beta chain appears in the sequencing data of a study of blood T cell repertoires in COVID-19. Per the authors' pipeline: Reference gene primer amplification gave estimated nucleated cell counts. The method was immunoSEQ multiplex PCR; TCRdb's version includes in-frame clones alone and lacks a portion of them. V and J calls plus clone size are reproduced from that table; the DNA served to infer D and trimming. The sample shows 150,000 to 200,000 clones, roughly nine tenths of them seen only once. This CDR3 is 14 amino acids long. Trimming stripped 1 base from V and 5 bases from J, with 11 bases between. Germline V CDR1 and CDR2: LGHDT, YNNKEL (reference sequence).

Sequencing was performed on peripheral blood. This sequence was found in a man in his 70s with active or convalescent COVID-19. The chain has TRBV3-1 (or the pseudogene TRBV3-2) and TRBJ1-1, with D perhaps TRBD1 (6 bases). CDR3 nucleotide sequence: TGTGCCAGCAGCCAAGTGGGGGCAGGGACTGAAGCTTTCTTT. Translated: CASSQVGAGTEAFF.